This T cell receptor (beta chain) is drawn from a study of T cells in Graves' hyperthyroidism and ophthalmopathy. Study-level results: A model built on 13 V-J features separated ophthalmopathy from stable hyperthyroidism.

Researchers amplified the TCR beta CDR3 regions from RNA transcripts. When the TCR CDR3 underwent first-round RT-PCR, the HTBI primer set was used. MiXCR, run by TCRdb on the multiplex PCR reads, gives a single entry per CDR3 protein. The table has some 210,000 distinct CDR3 sequences, roughly 15% seen once. For this clonotype: The antigen is undetermined.

The CDR3 is 15 amino acids. The V end was cut by 4 bases, the J end by 5 bases, with 15 bases between. Germline V lookup: CDR1 SGHRS, CDR2 YFSETQ. V gene TRBV5-1 combines with J gene TRBJ2-2; D is possibly TRBD1 (6 bases). The receptor was isolated from a man between 45 and 60 years old with Graves' hyperthyroidism. Specimen: blood. Here the CDR3 reads CASSLQGEVTGELFF. As DNA, the CDR3 is TGCGCCAGCAGCCTACAGGGAGAAGTTACCGGGGAGCTGTTTTTT.